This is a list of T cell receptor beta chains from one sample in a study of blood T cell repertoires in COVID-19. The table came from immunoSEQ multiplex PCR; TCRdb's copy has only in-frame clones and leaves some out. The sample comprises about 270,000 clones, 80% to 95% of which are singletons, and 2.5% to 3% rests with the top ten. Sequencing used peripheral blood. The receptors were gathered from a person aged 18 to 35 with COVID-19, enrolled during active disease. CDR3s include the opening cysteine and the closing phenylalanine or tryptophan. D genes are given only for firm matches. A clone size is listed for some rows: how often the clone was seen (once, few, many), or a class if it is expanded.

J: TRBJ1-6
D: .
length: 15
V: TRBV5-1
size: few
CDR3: CASSPNGGQNSPLHF
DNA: TGCGCCAGCAGCCCGAACGGAGGGCAGAATTCACCCCTCCACTTT

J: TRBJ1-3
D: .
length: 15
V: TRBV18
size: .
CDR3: CASSPATGSGNTIYF
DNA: TGTGCCAGCTCACCCGCTACAGGCTCTGGAAACACCATATATTTT

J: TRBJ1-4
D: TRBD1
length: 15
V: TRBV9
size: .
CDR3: CASSGRQGGLEKLFF
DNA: TGTGCCAGCAGCGGAAGACAGGGAGGTTTGGAAAAACTGTTTTTT

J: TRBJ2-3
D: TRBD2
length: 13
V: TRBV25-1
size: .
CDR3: CASSEGREDTQYF
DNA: TGTGCCAGCAGTGAAGGGCGGGAGGATACGCAGTATTTT

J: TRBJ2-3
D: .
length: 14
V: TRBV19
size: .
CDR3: CASSEPRGTDTQYF
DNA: TGTGCCAGTAGTGAGCCCCGGGGGACAGATACGCAGTATTTT

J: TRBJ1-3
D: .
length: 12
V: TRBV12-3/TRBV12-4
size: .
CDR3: CATQGSGNTIYF
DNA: TGTGCCACCCAGGGTTCTGGAAACACCATATATTTT

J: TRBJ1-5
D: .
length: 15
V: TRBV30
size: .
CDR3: CAWSVGLNSNQPQHF
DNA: TGTGCCTGGAGTGTGGGCCTTAATAGCAATCAGCCCCAGCATTTT

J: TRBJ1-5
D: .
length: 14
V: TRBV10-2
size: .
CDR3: CASSETGGNQPQHF
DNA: TGCGCCAGCAGTGAGACGGGAGGGAATCAGCCCCAGCATTTT

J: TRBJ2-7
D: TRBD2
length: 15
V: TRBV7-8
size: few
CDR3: CASSFPAGGAHEQYF
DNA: TGTGCCAGCAGCTTCCCAGCGGGAGGGGCCCACGAGCAGTACTTC

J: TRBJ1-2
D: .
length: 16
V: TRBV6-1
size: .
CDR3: CASSERWGGANYGYTF
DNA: TGTGCCAGCAGTGAACGCTGGGGGGGAGCTAACTATGGCTACACCTTC

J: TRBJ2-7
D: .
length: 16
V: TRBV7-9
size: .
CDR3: CASSLALRMDSYEQYF
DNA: TGTGCCAGCAGCTTAGCGCTAAGGATGGACAGCTACGAGCAGTACTTC

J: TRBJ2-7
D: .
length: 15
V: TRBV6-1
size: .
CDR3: CASINGNRVPYEQYF
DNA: TGTGCCAGCATCAACGGTAACAGGGTGCCCTACGAGCAGTACTTC

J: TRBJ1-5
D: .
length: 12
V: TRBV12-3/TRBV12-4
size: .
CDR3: CASSTQEQPQHF
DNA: TGTGCCAGCAGTACACAGGAGCAGCCCCAGCATTTT

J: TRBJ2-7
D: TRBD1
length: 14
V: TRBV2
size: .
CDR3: CASSSGQVAYEQYF
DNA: TGTGCCAGCAGTTCCGGACAGGTAGCCTACGAGCAGTACTTC

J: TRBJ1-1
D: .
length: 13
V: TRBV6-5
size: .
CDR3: CASRVRQNTEAFF
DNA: TGTGCCAGCAGAGTTAGACAGAACACTGAAGCTTTCTTT

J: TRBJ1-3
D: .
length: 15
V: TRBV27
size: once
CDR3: CASSLSQGPGNTIYF
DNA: TGTGCCAGCAGTTTATCCCAGGGTCCTGGAAACACCATATATTTT

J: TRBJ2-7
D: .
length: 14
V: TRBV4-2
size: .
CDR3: CASSPRGGTYEQYF
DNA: TGTGCCAGCAGCCCAAGGGGGGGTACCTACGAGCAGTACTTC

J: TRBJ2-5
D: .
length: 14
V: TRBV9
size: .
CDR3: CASSVGSGQETQYF
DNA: TGTGCCAGCAGCGTGGGGAGCGGTCAAGAGACCCAGTACTTC

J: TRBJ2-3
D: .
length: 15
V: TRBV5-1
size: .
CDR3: CASSSGESGTDTQYF
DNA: TGCGCCAGCAGCTCCGGGGAGTCTGGCACAGATACGCAGTATTTT

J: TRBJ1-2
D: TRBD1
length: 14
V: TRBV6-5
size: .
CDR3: CASNTRDRTVGYTF
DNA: TGTGCCAGCAATACCCGGGACAGGACCGTTGGCTACACCTTC

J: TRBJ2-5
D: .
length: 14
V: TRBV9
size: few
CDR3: CASSVGGGRETQYF
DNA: TGTGCCAGCAGCGTAGGCGGGGGCAGAGAGACCCAGTACTTC

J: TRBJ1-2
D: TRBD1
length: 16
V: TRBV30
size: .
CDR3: CAWSAGQGARKDGYTF
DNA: TGTGCCTGGAGTGCCGGACAGGGGGCTAGAAAGGATGGCTACACCTTC

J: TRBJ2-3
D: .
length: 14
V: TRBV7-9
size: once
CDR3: CASSSRASTDTQYF
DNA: TGTGCCAGCAGCTCCAGGGCTAGCACAGATACGCAGTATTTT

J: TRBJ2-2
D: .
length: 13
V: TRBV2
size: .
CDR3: CASNEGVGGELFF
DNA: TGTGCCAGCAATGAGGGAGTGGGCGGGGAGCTGTTTTTT

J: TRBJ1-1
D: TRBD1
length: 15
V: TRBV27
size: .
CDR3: CASSLEQGALGIAFF
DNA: TGTGCCAGCAGTTTAGAACAGGGGGCGCTCGGGATAGCTTTCTTT

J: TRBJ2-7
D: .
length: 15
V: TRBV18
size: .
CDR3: CASSPPSQPSYEQYF
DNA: TGTGCCAGCTCACCACCTAGCCAACCCTCCTACGAGCAGTACTTC

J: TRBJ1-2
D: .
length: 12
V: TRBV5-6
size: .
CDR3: CASSLLEEGYTF
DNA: TGTGCCAGCAGCTTGTTAGAAGAGGGCTACACCTTC

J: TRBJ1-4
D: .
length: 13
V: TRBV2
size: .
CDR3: CASREVGSEKLFF
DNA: TGTGCCAGCAGGGAGGTAGGGTCCGAAAAACTGTTTTTT

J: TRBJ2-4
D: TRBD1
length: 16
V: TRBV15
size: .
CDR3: CATSGGTGGLGNIQYF
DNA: TGTGCCACCAGCGGTGGGACAGGGGGGCTTGGAAACATTCAGTACTTC

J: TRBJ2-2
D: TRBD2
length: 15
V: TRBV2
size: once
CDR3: CASRGTSGTTGELFF
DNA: TGTGCCAGCAGGGGGACTAGCGGAACCACCGGGGAGCTGTTTTTT

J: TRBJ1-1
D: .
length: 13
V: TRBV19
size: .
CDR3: CASAGGSSTEAFF
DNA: TGTGCCAGTGCCGGGGGGTCATCCACTGAAGCTTTCTTT

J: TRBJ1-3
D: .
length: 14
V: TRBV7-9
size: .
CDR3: CASSPDIYGNTIYF
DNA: TGTGCCAGCAGCCCGGACATTTATGGAAACACCATATATTTT

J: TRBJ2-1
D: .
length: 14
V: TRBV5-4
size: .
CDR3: CASSPEGGANEQFF
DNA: TGTGCCAGCAGCCCGGAGGGGGGGGCCAATGAGCAGTTCTTC

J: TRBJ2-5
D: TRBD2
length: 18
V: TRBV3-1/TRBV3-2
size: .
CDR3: CASSQDTSGRAFQETQYF
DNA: TGTGCCAGCAGCCAAGACACTAGCGGGAGGGCCTTCCAAGAGACCCAGTACTTC

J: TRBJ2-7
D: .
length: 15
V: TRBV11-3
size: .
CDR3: CASSLGPEASYEQYF
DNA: TGTGCCAGCAGCTTAGGCCCCGAGGCATCCTACGAGCAGTACTTC

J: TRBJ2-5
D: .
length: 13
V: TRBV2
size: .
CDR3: CASTEQGFATQYF
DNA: TGTGCCAGCACAGAACAGGGCTTTGCGACCCAGTACTTC

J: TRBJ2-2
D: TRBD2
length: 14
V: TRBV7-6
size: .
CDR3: CASSGAGGTGELFF
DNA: TGTGCCAGCAGCGGAGCGGGGGGCACCGGGGAGCTGTTTTTT

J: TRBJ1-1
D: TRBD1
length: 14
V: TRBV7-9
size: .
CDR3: CASRPGQGNTEAFF
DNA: TGTGCCAGCAGGCCGGGACAGGGAAACACTGAAGCTTTCTTT

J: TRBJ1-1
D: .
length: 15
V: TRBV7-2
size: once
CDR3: CASSLISGLNTEAFF
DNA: TGTGCCAGCAGCTTAATCAGCGGACTGAACACTGAAGCTTTCTTT

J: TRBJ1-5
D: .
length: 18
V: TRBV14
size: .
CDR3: CASSPARLPKDSNQPQHF
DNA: TGTGCCAGCAGCCCGGCAAGACTACCCAAGGATAGCAATCAGCCCCAGCATTTT

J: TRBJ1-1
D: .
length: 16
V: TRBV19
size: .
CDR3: CASSINSQGSNTEAFF
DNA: TGTGCCAGTAGTATTAACTCACAGGGATCGAACACTGAAGCTTTCTTT

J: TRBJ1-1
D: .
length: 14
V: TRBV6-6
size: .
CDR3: CASSYSEMNTEAFF
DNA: TGTGCCAGCAGTTACAGCGAAATGAACACTGAAGCTTTCTTT

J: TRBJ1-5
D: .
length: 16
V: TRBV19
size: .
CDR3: CASSMRGGVSNQPQHF
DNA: TGTGCCAGTAGTATGAGAGGCGGGGTTAGCAATCAGCCCCAGCATTTT

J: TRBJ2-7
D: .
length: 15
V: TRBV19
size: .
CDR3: CASSTGSGSIYEQYF
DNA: TGTGCCAGTAGTACCGGCAGCGGTTCAATCTACGAGCAGTACTTC

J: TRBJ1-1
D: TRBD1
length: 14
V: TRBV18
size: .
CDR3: CASSAGQGYTEAFF
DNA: TGTGCCAGCTCAGCCGGACAGGGGTACACTGAAGCTTTCTTT

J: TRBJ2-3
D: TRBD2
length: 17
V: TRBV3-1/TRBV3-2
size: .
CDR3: CASSPTSGSHSTDTQYF
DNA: TGTGCCAGCAGTCCGACTAGCGGGAGCCATAGCACAGATACGCAGTATTTT

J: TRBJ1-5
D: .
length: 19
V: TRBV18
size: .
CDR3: CASSSRQALQATGNQPQHF
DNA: TGTGCCAGCTCCTCGCGCCAAGCCTTACAGGCTACCGGCAATCAGCCCCAGCATTTT

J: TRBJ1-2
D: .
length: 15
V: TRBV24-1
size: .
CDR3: CATSDRRQANYGYTF
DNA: TGTGCCACCAGTGATCGCCGACAGGCTAACTATGGCTACACCTTC

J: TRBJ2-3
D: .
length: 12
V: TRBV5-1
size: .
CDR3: CASSPPGDTQYF
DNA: TGCGCCAGCAGCCCGCCGGGAGATACGCAGTATTTT

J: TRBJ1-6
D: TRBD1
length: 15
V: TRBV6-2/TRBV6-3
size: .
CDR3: CASSWDGTGVSPLHF
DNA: TGTGCCAGCAGTTGGGACGGGACAGGGGTTTCACCCCTCCACTTT

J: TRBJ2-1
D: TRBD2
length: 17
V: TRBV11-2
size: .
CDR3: CASSLGTSGYSYNEQFF
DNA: TGTGCCAGCAGCTTAGGAACTAGCGGCTATTCCTACAATGAGCAGTTCTTC

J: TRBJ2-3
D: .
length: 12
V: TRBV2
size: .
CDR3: CASRASTDTQYF
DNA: TGTGCCAGCAGAGCCAGCACAGATACGCAGTATTTT

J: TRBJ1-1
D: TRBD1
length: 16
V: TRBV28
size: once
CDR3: CASSPSTGTANTEAFF
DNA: TGTGCCAGCAGTCCTTCGACCGGGACAGCGAACACTGAAGCTTTCTTT

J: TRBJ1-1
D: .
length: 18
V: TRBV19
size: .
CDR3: CASSPQIKRQHLNTEAFF
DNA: TGTGCCAGTAGTCCCCAGATAAAACGACAGCACCTGAACACTGAAGCTTTCTTT

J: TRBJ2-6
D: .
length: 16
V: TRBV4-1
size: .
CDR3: CASSQDLNSGANVLTF
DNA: TGCGCCAGCAGCCAAGATCTAAACTCTGGGGCCAACGTCCTGACTTTC